This T cell receptor beta chain appears in the sequencing data of a study of T-cell memory formation after mild COVID-19. Study context: Clusters of TCRs were largely donor specific.

A few counts support this clonotype. Its antigen is as yet unknown. TCRdb recomputed calls from the 5' RACE reads with MiXCR, one row per CDR3 protein. The sample has about 450,000 distinct CDR3 sequences, more than 20% seen once. General study findings and limits: Confirmation was lacking for SARS-CoV-2 specificity of second-wave clones that peaked on day 37. Some responding clones appeared in pre-infection memory, suggesting cross-reactive memory joined. CD4+ clones that contracted lay mainly in CM and EM; CD8+ ones lay in EMRA.

The CDR3 sequence is 14 residues long. V shed 0 bases and J shed 2 bases, with 9 bases lying between them. Germline-derived CDR1 and CDR2 are SGHKS and YYEKEE (reference sequence). The gene calls are TRBV5-5 and TRBJ2-7, with D maybe TRBD1 (5 bases). The TCR originated in an adult woman who had mild COVID-19 (a few samples of this study predate the infection). Cell type and time point are not known. Sequencing was done on a sample of PBMCs or a T cell subset sorted from them (not recorded which). The CDR3 reads CASSLDQGTYEQYF. CDR3 DNA: TGTGCCAGCAGCTTGGATCAGGGAACCTACGAGCAGTACTTC. Full variable domain (remainder filled in from reference TRBV5-5 and TRBJ2-7): DAGVTQSPTHLIKTRGQQVTLRCSPISGHKSVSWYQQVLGQGPQFIFQYYEKEERGRGNFPDRFSARQFPNYSSELNVNALLLGDSALYLCASSLDQGTYEQYFGPGTRLTVT.